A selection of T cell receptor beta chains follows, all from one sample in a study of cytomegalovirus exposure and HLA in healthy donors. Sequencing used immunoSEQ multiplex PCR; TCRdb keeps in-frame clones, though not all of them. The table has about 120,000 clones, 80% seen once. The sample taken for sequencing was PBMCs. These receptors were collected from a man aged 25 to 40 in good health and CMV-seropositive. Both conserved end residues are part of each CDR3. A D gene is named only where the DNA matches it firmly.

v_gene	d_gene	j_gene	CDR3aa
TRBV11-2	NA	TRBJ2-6	CASSLDQRDVLTF
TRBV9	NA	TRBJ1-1	CASSPRFMNTEAFF
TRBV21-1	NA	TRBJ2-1	CASNPPGDSGPPYNEQFF
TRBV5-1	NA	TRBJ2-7	CASSGNRDSYEQYF
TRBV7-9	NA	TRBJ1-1	CASRAGGGENTEAFF
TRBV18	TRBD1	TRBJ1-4	CASSPQIIRGLNEKLFF
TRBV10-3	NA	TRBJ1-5	CAISETVYSNQPQHF
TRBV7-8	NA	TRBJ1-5	CASGTPSNNSNQPQHF
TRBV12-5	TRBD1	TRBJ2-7	CASGFQVRTGVYNEQYF
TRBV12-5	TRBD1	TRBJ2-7	CASGLGDRGEEQYF
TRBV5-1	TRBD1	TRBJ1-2	CASSLVPGQNNYGYTF
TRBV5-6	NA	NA	CASSSARMRPTYEQYF
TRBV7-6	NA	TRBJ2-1	CASSLKTEQYNEQFF
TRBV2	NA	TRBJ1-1	CASSVANTEAFF
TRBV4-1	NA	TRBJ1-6	CASSQRFETGLSPLHF
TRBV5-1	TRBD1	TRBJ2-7	CASRITGAPAYEQYF
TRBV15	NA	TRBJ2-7	CATSRDLSRGQTKEQYF
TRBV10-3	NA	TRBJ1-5	CAISPQGYQPQHF
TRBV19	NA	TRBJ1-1	CASSPQLQVTEAFF
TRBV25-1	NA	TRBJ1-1	CASAETGNTEAFF
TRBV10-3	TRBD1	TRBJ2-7	CAILQGGSSYEQYF
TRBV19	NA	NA	CASSLNRDTLETQYF
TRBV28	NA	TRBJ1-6	CGAGDDSPLHF
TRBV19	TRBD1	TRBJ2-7	CASSTTRRTGGVYEQYF
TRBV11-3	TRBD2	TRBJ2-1	CASSYSSGGNNEQFF
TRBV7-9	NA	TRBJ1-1	CASSLASGARGTEAFF
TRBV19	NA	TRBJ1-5	CASSLQGQPQHF
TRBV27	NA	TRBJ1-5	CASSLRSSYQPQHF
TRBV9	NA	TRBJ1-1	CASSQGFEAFF
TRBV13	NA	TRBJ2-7	CASSSSDSYEQYF
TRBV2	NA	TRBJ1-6	CASSAVREDSPLHF
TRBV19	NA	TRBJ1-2	CASSPSQGGHYGYTF
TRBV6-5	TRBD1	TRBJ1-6	CASSSQGQGGSPLHF
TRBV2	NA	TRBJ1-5	CASSEGQGNQPQHF
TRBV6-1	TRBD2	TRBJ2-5	CASSPKRGTQYF
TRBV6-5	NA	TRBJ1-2	CASSETGYGYTF
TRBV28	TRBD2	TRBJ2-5	CASSLGTSGRETQYF
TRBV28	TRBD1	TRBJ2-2	CASRLPGQGTTGELFF
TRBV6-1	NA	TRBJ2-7	CASSERAGNYEQYF
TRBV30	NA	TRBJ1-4	CAWGEGLRFEKLFF
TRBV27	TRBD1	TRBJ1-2	CASSLGQNYGYTF
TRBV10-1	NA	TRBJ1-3	CASSDGLSSGNTIYF
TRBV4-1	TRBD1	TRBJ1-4	CASSPRTGNEKLFF
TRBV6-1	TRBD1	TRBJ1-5	CASNLDRAGNQPQHF
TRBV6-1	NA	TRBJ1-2	CASSEATDRGYTF
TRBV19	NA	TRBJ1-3	CASIVQGSSGNTIYF
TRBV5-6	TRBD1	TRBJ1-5	CASSSRDRGGQPQHF
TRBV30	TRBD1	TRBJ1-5	CAWSVQGSNQPQHF
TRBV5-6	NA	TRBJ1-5	CASSLAPSQPQHF
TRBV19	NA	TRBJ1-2	CASSKRDGRDYGYTF
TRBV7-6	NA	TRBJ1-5	CASSLAPSGGRDDQPQHF
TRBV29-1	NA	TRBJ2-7	CSVEDAYEQYF
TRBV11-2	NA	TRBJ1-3	CASSTGLGTGNTIYF
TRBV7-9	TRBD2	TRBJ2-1	CASYLAGPGNEQFF